These T cell receptor beta chains were read from a single sample in a study of shared clonotypes between healthy human individuals. The data were produced by immunoSEQ multiplex PCR, yet TCRdb's version contains in-frame clones alone and is incomplete. The sample includes hundreds of thousands of clones, around 67% of them seen just once. The source material was memory CD4+ T cells sorted from blood. These receptors came from a woman in her 30s in good health. CDR3s leave out the opening cysteine and the closing phenylalanine or tryptophan.

cdr3_aa,j_call,v_call
ASGGLTNTGELF,TRBJ2-2,TRBV5-4
ASSESGTSFFNEQF,TRBJ2-1,TRBV25-1
ASRDRGNGYT,TRBJ1-2,TRBV10-2
ASSPTLGQGFYGYT,TRBJ1-2,TRBV28
ASSLNRVLNTEAF,TRBJ1-1,TRBV6-5
ASTLRLGNEQF,TRBJ2-1,TRBV28
SAREFYEQY,TRBJ2-7,TRBV20-1
AIRKGDYEQY,TRBJ2-7,TRBV6-6
ASSNDRVPNEKLF,TRBJ1-4,TRBV21-1
ASRPGTGEYTPQH,TRBJ1-5,TRBV2
ASSQGTGGLETQY,TRBJ2-5,TRBV4-2
ASSVIVEQF,TRBJ2-1,TRBV28
ASSPRLAGVYEQY,TRBJ2-7,TRBV18
ASSLGDSGTQY,TRBJ2-5,TRBV11-3
ASGQSRDTIY,TRBJ1-3,TRBV30
ASEETRYGKLF,TRBJ1-4,TRBV2
SVEGDRTQY,TRBJ2-5,TRBV29-1
ASSPLRTSGRLQTQY,TRBJ2-5,TRBV28
ASSLAGIAEQY,TRBJ2-7,TRBV5-1
ASKANTGELF,TRBJ2-2,TRBV10-1
ASSAGLGSDQPQH,TRBJ1-5,TRBV4-2
AVSGTGSMDTEAF,TRBJ1-1,TRBV10-3
ASSLPGSLGPQH,TRBJ1-5,TRBV28
ASSLDPDYNEQF,TRBJ2-1,TRBV11-3